The clone carrying this T cell receptor beta chain was found a few times. This CDR3 is 15 amino acids long. With 5 bases clipped from V and 4 bases from J, the junction kept 5 bases outside the gene matches. Germline V gives CDR1 ENHRY, CDR2 SYGVKD. This specimen belongs to a study of response to subunit inactivated influenza vaccine. Each CDR3 protein is one row after TCRdb ran MiXCR on the RT-PCR reads. Here the sample spans 500,000 to 750,000 distinct CDR3 sequences, 14% being singletons. The source is a man aged 50-59 years who received an inactivated influenza vaccine. The chain links TRBV10-3 to TRBJ1-3; 10 bases are shared with TRBD1. This material consisted of PBMCs from blood, taken roughly 13 days after vaccination. The CDR3 DNA sequence: TGTGCCATCAGTACGGACAGGGGGAAAGGAAACACCATATATTTT. Amino acid sequence: CAISTDRGKGNTIYF.